This TCR beta chain was identified in a study of T cells expressing NK-cell markers. Study-level information: Sequencing covered eight donors, seven HCMV-seropositive and one seronegative. General study points: The share of CD8+ T cells held by dominant NKG2C+ clonotypes was about 1.0-7.5% in several donors.

As regards this clonotype: The antigen remains undetermined.

Scientists made TCR beta cDNA using 5'RACE template switching with UMIs. No DNA is given; TCRdb re-called the 5' RACE reads and lists each CDR3 protein once. Across about 160,000 distinct CDR3 sequences, the top ten clones capture 20% of the sample. Source material: blood T cells: a sorted CD56 or NKG2C T cell subset, CD4+ or CD8+ T cells, or bulk PBMC T cells (not recorded which). The sequence was obtained from a man aged 18 to 69 in good health.

The CDR3 loop reads CASGGRSPLVGYTF. The rearrangement joins TRBV11-2 to TRBJ1-2. CDR1 and CDR2 (germline): SGHAT, FQNNGV. This CDR3 has 14 residues.